Below are 24 T cell receptor beta chains sequenced from a single sample in a study of blood T cell repertoires in COVID-19. Using immunoSEQ multiplex PCR, the repertoire was profiled, and TCRdb retains in-frame clones only, with some absent. The table lists around 200,000 clones, 80% to 90% of them singletons, with around 3% in the top ten. Specimen: peripheral blood. The receptors shown here come from a man in his sixties with acute or convalescent COVID-19.

The chain uses TRBV5-4 and TRBJ1-2; 10 bases fit TRBD1. Germline-derived CDR1 and CDR2 are SGHNT and YYREEE (reference sequence). CDR3 length equals 14 residues. The J segment lost 8 bases and the V segment lost 0 bases, leaving 4 bases of the junction unmatched. The CDR3 DNA reads as TGTGCCAGCAGCTTGGTGGGGACAGGGGTAGGCTACACCTTC. This gives the protein CASSLVGTGVGYTF.

V usage is TRBV9 and J usage is TRBJ2-3; D is undetermined. The CDR3 extends over 12 amino acids. Per the germline V gene, CDR1 is SGDLS and CDR2 is YYNGEE. Trimming took 2 bases from V and 2 from J, leaving 3 bases between them. The DNA of the CDR3 is TGTGCCAGCAGCGTGTACACAGATACGCAGTATTTT. This sequence encodes CASSVYTDTQYF.

This rearrangement joins TRBV5-1 to TRBJ1-1; 7 bases line up with TRBD1. V trimming: 2 bases; J trimming: 6 bases; junction bases outside the gene matches: 10. In germline, CDR1 is SGHRS, CDR2 YFSETQ. This CDR3 has 15 residues. CDR3 in amino acids: CASSLPRDSFAEAFF. Here the CDR3 DNA reads TGCGCCAGCAGCTTACCTAGGGACAGCTTCGCTGAAGCTTTCTTT.

This clone was seen a single time. This rearrangement joins TRBV5-1 to TRBJ2-5; tentative D call: TRBD2 (6 bases). The V gene lost 7 bases and the J gene lost 4 bases, with 20 bases spanning the gap. Germline values: CDR1 SGHRS, CDR2 YFSETQ. This CDR3 contains 15 residues. The CDR3 sequence: CASGSGGGFGETQYF. In DNA form, the CDR3 reads TGCGCCAGCGGAAGTGGGGGAGGTTTTGGAGAGACCCAGTACTTC.

The chain carries TRBV5-6 and TRBJ1-6; D uncertain. The CDR3 contains 16 residues. CDR1 is SGHDT, CDR2 YYEEEE, per germline. Trimming took off 0 bases at V and 7 bases at J, with 14 bases between the two ends. CDR3 amino acids: CASSLAVAGQNSPLHF. CDR3 coding DNA: TGTGCCAGCAGCTTGGCCGTCGCAGGCCAGAATTCACCCCTCCACTTT. The variable domain in full, completed from reference TRBV5-6 and TRBJ1-6, reads DAGVTQSPTHLIKTRGQQVTLRCSPKSGHDTVSWYQQALGQGPQFIFQYYEEEERQRGNFPDRFSGHQFPNYSSELNVNALLLGDSALYLCASSLAVAGQNSPLHFGNGTRLTVT.

V and J are TRBV28 and TRBJ2-1; D ambiguous. From germline, CDR1 is MDHEN and CDR2 SYDVKM. The CDR3 totals 13 residues. Trimming removed 5 bases from V and 8 bases from J, with 13 bases in between. Here the CDR3 reads CASSLLGPDEQFF. CDR3 coding DNA: TGTGCCAGCAGTCTCCTAGGTCCCGATGAGCAGTTCTTC.

This sequence joins TRBV7-3 and TRBJ2-1; D may be TRBD2 (6 bases). The CDR3 has 16 residues. Trimming shortened V by 6 bases and J by 6 bases, and 21 bases separated the two germline ends. Germline values: CDR1 SGHTA, CDR2 FQGTGA. In DNA, the CDR3 is TGTGCCAGCAGTCACAACCGACTAGGGACCCTCAATGAGCAGTTCTTC. Translating gives CASSHNRLGTLNEQFF.

This clone has a count of ten or more. The J gene is TRBJ2-7, the V gene TRBV28, with a weak D call TRBD2 (6 bases). V was clipped by 7 bases and J by 6 bases, with 25 bases between them. There are 16 residues in the CDR3. Germline V CDR1 and CDR2: MDHEN, SYDVKM. CDR3 sequence reads: CASTTISGQARGEQYF. Written as DNA, the CDR3 is TGTGCCAGCACCACGATCTCCGGACAAGCGCGGGGCGAGCAGTACTTC.

The chain employs TRBV5-5 and TRBJ2-7; D remains unclear. The germline CDR1 and CDR2 sequences are SGHKS and YYEKEE (reference sequence). V was trimmed by 4 bases and J by 3 bases, leaving 11 bases between them. The CDR3 runs to 13 residues. Here the CDR3 DNA reads TGTGCCAGCAGCCCCCTGCTTAGCTACGAGCAGTACTTC. The encoded protein is CASSPLLSYEQYF.

V gene TRBV4-1 combines with J gene TRBJ2-7, with D perhaps matching TRBD2 (5 bases). CDR3 length: 19 residues. In germline, CDR1 is MGHRA, CDR2 YSYEKL. V dropped 1 base and J dropped 0 bases, with 22 bases sitting between them. CDR3 coding DNA: TGCGCCAGCAGCCAAGGACTTGGCGTAGAGAGGGAAAGCTCCTACGAGCAGTACTTC. Residues: CASSQGLGVERESSYEQYF.

The chain joins TRBV5-8 to TRBJ2-3; D gene uncertain. V lost 0 bases and J 0 bases, leaving 8 bases between the germline ends. CDR3 size: 15 residues. The germline CDR1 and CDR2 sequences are SGHTS and YDEGEE. The CDR3 DNA reads TGTGCCAGCAGCTTGGGACTTACTAGCACAGATACGCAGTATTTT. Its protein product is CASSLGLTSTDTQYF. Combining the CDR3 with reference TRBV5-8 and TRBJ2-3 gives the whole variable domain EAGVTQSPTHLIKTRGQQATLRCSPISGHTSVYWYQQALGLGLQFLLWYDEGEERNRGNFPPRFSGRQFPNYSSELNVNALELEDSALYLCASSLGLTSTDTQYFGPGTRLTVL.

In this sample, this clone turned up once. V is TRBV4-1 and J is TRBJ2-5; the match to TRBD2 covers 13 bases. This CDR3 comprises 15 residues. Looked up from germline, CDR1 is MGHRA and CDR2 is YSYEKL. Trimming took 5 bases from V and 4 from J; bases not matched to a gene: 4. The CDR3 nucleotides read TGCGCCAGCAGCTTTGGACTAGCGGGAGCAGAGACCCAGTACTTC. Its protein product is CASSFGLAGAETQYF.

J is TRBJ2-3 and V is TRBV29-1; 15 bases align to TRBD2. CDR1 is SQVTM and CDR2 is ANQGSEA in the germline V gene. The junction had 1 base not matched to a gene; V was cut back by 7 bases and J by 5 bases. The CDR3 sequence is 13 residues long. This chain's CDR3 is CSAGLAGGDTQYF. CDR3 nucleotide sequence: TGCAGCGCGGGACTAGCGGGAGGAGATACGCAGTATTTT.

The V gene is TRBV2, the J gene TRBJ2-7; TRBD2 matches at 8 bases. V lost 10 bases and J lost 6; bases outside the gene matches: 8. Germline CDR1 reads SNHLY; CDR2 reads FYNNEI. The CDR3 is 12 residues long. The CDR3 coding sequence is TGTGCCAACTTAGCGGGAATAAGCGAGCAGTACTTC. Its protein product is CANLAGISEQYF.

This chain joins TRBV27 and TRBJ1-5; no clear D. Germline V gene sequence: CDR1 MNHEY, CDR2 SMNVEV (reference sequence). The V end was cut by 5 bases, the J end by 2 bases, with 4 bases between. The CDR3 covers 12 residues. The CDR3 region is CASSLGNQPQHF. DNA of the CDR3: TGTGCCAGCAGTCTCGGCAATCAGCCCCAGCATTTT.

This clone was seen a few times. The gene calls are TRBV5-1 and TRBJ1-4; weak D call: TRBD1 (6 bases). V was shortened by 0 bases and J by 8 bases, with 11 bases between the two germline ends. The CDR3 is 14 residues long. The germline V gene encodes CDR1 SGHRS and CDR2 YFSETQ. CDR3 region: CASSLAGEREKLFF. The CDR3 coding sequence is TGCGCCAGCAGCTTGGCAGGGGAAAGAGAAAAACTGTTTTTT. Variable domain in full (rest from reference TRBV5-1 and TRBJ1-4): KAGVTQTPRYLIKTRGQQVTLSCSPISGHRSVSWYQQTPGQGLQFLFEYFSETQRNKGNFPGRFSGRQFSNSRSEMNVSTLELGDSALYLCASSLAGEREKLFFGSGTQLSVL.

This clone came up a few times. The chain carries TRBV5-1 and TRBJ2-1; 7 nucleotides match TRBD2. V lost 1 base to trimming and J lost 4 bases; unmatched junction nucleotides: 11. Germline CDR1 SGHRS, CDR2 YFSETQ. The CDR3 runs 17 residues. The CDR3 here is CASSLFSSGGTYNEQFF. For the CDR3, the DNA is TGCGCCAGCAGCTTGTTTTCTTCGGGAGGAACGTACAATGAGCAGTTCTTC.

The chain has TRBV13 and TRBJ1-2; TRBD1 matches 9 bases. This CDR3 contains 18 residues. Germline V lookup: CDR1 PRHDT, CDR2 FYEKMQ (reference sequence). The trim removed 2 bases at V and 0 bases at J, leaving 10 bases unmatched. CDR3 DNA: TGTGCCAGCAGCTTATCGGGACAGGGAATTACATCTAACTATGGCTACACCTTC. Translated, it gives CASSLSGQGITSNYGYTF.

The chain recombines TRBV11-2 with TRBJ1-1, with 7 bases lining up with TRBD1. In germline, CDR1 is SGHAT, CDR2 FQNNGV. This CDR3 comprises 15 residues. The V segment lost 1 base and the J segment 6 bases; nucleotides outside the gene matches: 8. The CDR3 sequence: CASSLADREGAEAFF. DNA for the CDR3: TGTGCCAGCAGCTTAGCCGACAGGGAAGGGGCTGAAGCTTTCTTT.

The chain couples TRBV19 to TRBJ2-7; 8 bases match TRBD1. The germline gives CDR1 LNHDA, CDR2 SQIVND (reference sequence). This CDR3 is 17 amino acids long. Germline trimming cut 5 bases from V and 5 bases from J; bases unmatched to any gene: 17. The CDR3 loop is CASSSLAPAGGFHEQYF. The CDR3 region has the DNA TGTGCCAGTAGTTCGTTAGCCCCGGCAGGGGGCTTCCACGAGCAGTACTTC.

The chain joins TRBV25-1 to TRBJ2-1; TRBD1 might be the D (5 bases). CDR3 length equals 15 residues. With 1 base removed from V and 2 bases from J, the gap between germline ends came to 9 bases. CDR1 is MGHDK and CDR2 is SYGVNS in the germline V gene. This CDR3 reads CASSESTATYNEQFF. The CDR3 nucleotides read TGTGCCAGCAGTGAATCGACAGCAACCTACAATGAGCAGTTCTTC. The whole variable domain, remainder taken from reference TRBV25-1 and TRBJ2-1, is EADIYQTPRYLVIGTGKKITLECSQTMGHDKMYWYQQDPGMELHLIHYSYGVNSTEKGDLSSESTVSRIRTEHFPLTLESARPSHTSQYLCASSESTATYNEQFFGPGTRLTVL.

The V and J genes are TRBV5-1 and TRBJ2-7; 7 bases are shared with TRBD1. The CDR3 extends over 14 amino acids. After removal of 3 bases from V and 6 bases from J, the junction contained 9 bases not matched to a gene. Per germline, CDR1 SGHRS and CDR2 YFSETQ. The CDR3 region is CASSSLGGSVEQYF. Written as DNA, the CDR3 is TGCGCCAGCAGCTCCCTAGGGGGCTCGGTCGAGCAGTACTTC.

To note about this clone: A read error may produce the germline difference seen at one junction end. The CDR3: CASSLRGTGNSYKQYF. DNA for the CDR3: TGTGCCAGCAGTTTAAGAGGGACAGGGAATTCCTACAAGCAGTACTTC. V and J are TRBV27 and TRBJ2-7; TRBD1 matches at 9 bases. The CDR3 extends over 16 amino acids. Germline CDR1 is MNHEY and CDR2 is SMNVEV (reference sequence).

The V call is TRBV19, the J call TRBJ1-3; TRBD1 aligns across 8 bases. Germline lookup yields CDR1 LNHDA and CDR2 SQIVND (reference sequence). The CDR3 is 15 residues long. J lost 1 base, V lost 7 bases, and 6 bases had no gene match. The CDR3 nucleotides are TGTGCCAGTACCAGGACAGGGCCGTCTGGAAACACCATATATTTT. It translates to CASTRTGPSGNTIYF.